The clone carrying this TCR beta chain was observed once. The CDR3 is 13 residues long. The germline CDR1 and CDR2 sequences are SNHLY and FYNNEI. V was shortened by 8 bases and J by 1 base, with 11 bases between the two germline ends. This record comes from a study of lymphopenia after photon versus proton radiotherapy. The table came from immunoSEQ multiplex PCR; TCRdb's copy has only in-frame clones and leaves some out. The sample lists tens of thousands of clones; 92% were seen once. V and J are TRBV2 and TRBJ1-1, with D possibly being TRBD1 (5 bases). Sequencing used peripheral blood, obtained from a patient treated with photon-based radiotherapy. The sequence came from a middle-aged woman with cholangiocarcinoma. Here the CDR3 reads CASGGQRNTEAFF. In DNA form, the CDR3 reads TGTGCCAGCGGAGGACAAAGGAACACTGAAGCTTTCTTT.